This entry concerns a single TCR beta chain. The data were obtained in a study of OX40 agonist ivuxolimab in advanced cancers. The wider study: At 0.01 to 10 mg/kg, ivuxolimab was administered intravenously to patients every 2 weeks.

Profiling relied on immunoSEQ multiplex PCR, and the TCRdb table lists in-frame clones only, not all of them. The sample lists roughly 80,000 clones; approximately 83% were seen once. The CDR3 covers 15 residues. Germline loops: CDR1 SNHLY, CDR2 FYNNEI. Trimming took off 6 bases at V and 7 bases at J, with 18 bases between the two ends. The sequence derives from an adult with an advanced solid tumor such as melanoma, head and neck, liver or kidney cancer. This chain links TRBV2 with TRBJ2-2; weak D call: TRBD2 (5 bases). Sequencing used CD4+ or CD8+ T cells sorted from blood, obtained in a trial of the OX40 agonist ivuxolimab. The CDR3 is CASSASAWAGGELFF. The DNA for the CDR3 is TGTGCCAGCAGCGCCTCCGCCTGGGCGGGCGGGGAGCTGTTTTTT.